Given below is one T cell receptor (beta chain) in context. V lost 2 bases, J lost 0 bases, and 10 bases lay in between. Germline V CDR1 and CDR2: SGHTA, FQGNSA. The length of the CDR3 is 15 residues. The source of the sample is a study of blood T cell repertoires in COVID-19. Across the whole study: COVID-19 samples collected from the United States, Italy and Spain covered acute and convalescent phases. The cDNA or gDNA used as material had been derived from T cells, B-cell-depleted T cells, or PBMCs.

Authors' data handling: Reference gene primer amplification gave estimated nucleated cell counts. Sequenced by immunoSEQ multiplex PCR; TCRdb stores in-frame clones only, minus some. Clonal size and the V and J genes are those of that table, whereas D and trimming came from the DNA. The data contain 250,000 to 350,000 clones, about 88% of them seen just once; the ten biggest clones take up 12%. The sequenced material came from peripheral blood. The clonotype was recovered from a woman aged 55-75 years with acute or convalescent COVID-19. The rearrangement links TRBV7-2 to TRBJ1-1; unclear D gene. In DNA, the CDR3 is TGTGCCAGCAGCTTATCCCTACGGGTGAACACTGAAGCTTTCTTT. Amino acids: CASSLSLRVNTEAFF.